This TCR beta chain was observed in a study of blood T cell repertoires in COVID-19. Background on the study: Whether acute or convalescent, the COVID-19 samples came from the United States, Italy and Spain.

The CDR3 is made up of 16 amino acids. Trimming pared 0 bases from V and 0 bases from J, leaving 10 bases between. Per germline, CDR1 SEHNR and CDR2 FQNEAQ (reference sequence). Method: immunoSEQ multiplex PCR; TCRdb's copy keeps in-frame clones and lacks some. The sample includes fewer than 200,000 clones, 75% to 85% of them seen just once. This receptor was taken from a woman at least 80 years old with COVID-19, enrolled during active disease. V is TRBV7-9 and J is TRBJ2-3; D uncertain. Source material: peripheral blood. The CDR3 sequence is CASSLAASASTDTQYF. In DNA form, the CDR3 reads TGTGCCAGCAGCTTAGCAGCGAGCGCTAGCACAGATACGCAGTATTTT.